Below are 27 T cell receptor beta chains sequenced from a single sample in a study of cytomegalovirus exposure and HLA in healthy donors. Primers included in the PCR were 60 Vbeta and 13 Jbeta primers. The table came from immunoSEQ multiplex PCR; TCRdb's copy has only in-frame clones and leaves some out. The data contain under 200,000 clones, about 76% of them singletons. The sequencing input was PBMCs. Receptors originate from a male donor in good health and CMV-seropositive.

The chain recombines TRBV6-6 with TRBJ2-1; 10 bases are shared with TRBD1. CDR3 length: 15 amino acids. V lost 5 bases, J lost 5 bases, and 6 bases stayed unmatched. The germline gives CDR1 MNHNY, CDR2 SVGAGI (reference sequence). CDR3: CASSPTGGPDNEQFF. The CDR3 bases are TGTGCCAGCAGTCCGACAGGGGGCCCAGACAATGAGCAGTTCTTC.

V is TRBV7-9 and J is TRBJ2-7; 9 bases are shared with TRBD1. CDR1 and CDR2 (germline): SEHNR, FQNEAQ (reference sequence). Germline trimming cut 11 bases from V and 0 bases from J; bases unmatched to any gene: 5. The CDR3 runs 13 residues. The CDR3 spells CAGGQGTSYEQYF. The CDR3 DNA sequence: TGTGCCGGAGGACAGGGGACCTCCTACGAGCAGTACTTC.

This clone has just one count. The junction and the germline gene differ at one end; a read error may be behind it. The chain combines TRBV7-7 with TRBJ2-5, with D possibly being TRBD2 (5 bases). This CDR3 contains 14 residues. Germline V gene lookup returns CDR1 SSHAT and CDR2 FNYEAQ (reference sequence). CDR3 region: CASSFRGNQETQYF. For the CDR3, the DNA is TGTGCTAGCAGCTTCCGGGGAAACCAAGAGACCCAGTACTTC.

V and J are TRBV5-1 and TRBJ2-5; 7 nucleotides match TRBD1. CDR3 length equals 15 residues. Germline V gene data show CDR1 as SGHRS and CDR2 as YFSETQ. V trimming: 3 bases; J trimming: 1 base; junction bases outside the gene matches: 6. The CDR3 DNA is TGCGCCAGCAGCTCACAAACAGGGGTCCAAGAGACCCAGTACTTC. Amino acids: CASSSQTGVQETQYF.

The chain links TRBV6-1 to TRBJ2-5; 7 nucleotides align to TRBD1. The CDR3 has 15 residues. Per germline, CDR1 MNHNS and CDR2 SASEGT. The trim removed 2 bases at V and 4 bases at J, leaving 7 bases unmatched. The CDR3 protein is CASSENRQGRETQYF. DNA of the CDR3: TGTGCCAGCAGTGAAAACCGACAGGGCCGAGAGACCCAGTACTTC.

Points on this clone: A read error may produce the germline difference seen at one junction end. The same CDR3 arises from other DNA sequences in this sample as well. The chain is built from TRBV7-6 and TRBJ1-1; D not resolved. The CDR3 is made up of 12 amino acids. The germline CDR1 and CDR2 sequences are SGHVS and FNYEAQ. The CDR3 region has the DNA TGTGCCAGCAGCCCTAACCTTGGTGAAGCCTTCTTT. It translates to CASSPNLGEAFF. Complete variable domain (other parts from reference TRBV7-6 and TRBJ1-1): GAGVSQSPRYKVTKRGQDVALRCDPISGHVSLYWYRQALGQGPEFLTYFNYEAQQDKSGLPNDRFSAERPEGSISTLTIQRTEQRDSAMYRCASSPNLGEAFFGQGTRLTVV.

The chain links TRBV6-5 to TRBJ1-1, with TRBD1 as a possible D gene (6 bases). The V and J ends lost 6 bases and 6 bases respectively, with 20 bases between them. Germline-derived CDR1 and CDR2 are MNHEY and SVGAGI. The CDR3 covers 15 residues. The CDR3 nucleotides read TGTGCCAGCAGCCTTCATATGAGCAGGGGAGCTGAAGCTTTCTTT. Its translation: CASSLHMSRGAEAFF.

This clone came up a few times. V usage is TRBV6-1 and J usage is TRBJ2-1; 9 nucleotides match TRBD1. CDR3 length: 15 amino acids. From germline, CDR1 is MNHNS and CDR2 SASEGT. J gave up 7 bases and V 5 bases, and 9 bases lay outside the gene matches. In nucleotides, the CDR3 is TGTGCCAGCAGTTTCCCCGGGACAGGGATTAATGAGCAGTTCTTC. Its translation is CASSFPGTGINEQFF.

The V call is TRBV6-6, the J call TRBJ2-2; TRBD1 might be the D (6 bases). The CDR3 is made up of 14 amino acids. Per germline, CDR1 MNHNY and CDR2 SVGAGI (reference sequence). V was pared by 7 bases and J by 2 bases, with 11 bases between. CDR3 nucleotides: TGTGCCAGCAAGCGACAGGTTAACACCGGGGAGCTGTTTTTT. Translated, it gives CASKRQVNTGELFF.

The gene calls are TRBV5-6 and TRBJ2-5; D not certain. The length of the CDR3 is 16 residues. Per germline, CDR1 SGHDT and CDR2 YYEEEE. The V and J ends lost 1 base and 4 bases respectively, with 17 bases between them. Here the CDR3 reads CASSLLSGPGGETQYF. CDR3 nucleotides: TGTGCCAGCAGCTTGCTTTCAGGTCCCGGTGGAGAGACCCAGTACTTC.

CDR3 sequence: CASRPDRGLLDTQYF. CDR3 DNA sequence: TGCGCCAGCAGGCCGGACAGGGGGCTACTGGATACGCAGTATTTT. The chain couples TRBV5-1 to TRBJ2-3; 11 bases are shared with TRBD1. Germline CDR1 reads SGHRS; CDR2 reads YFSETQ. The trim removed 5 bases at V and 6 bases at J, leaving 8 bases unmatched. The CDR3 sequence is 15 residues long.

This clone was recorded a few times. The chain links TRBV30 to TRBJ1-2; 10 bases are shared with TRBD1. This CDR3 has 14 residues. CDR1 and CDR2 (germline): GTSNPN, SVGIG (reference sequence). The trim removed 7 bases at V and 4 bases at J, leaving 9 bases unmatched. In nucleotides, the CDR3 is TGTGCCTCCCCGGGACAGGGGCTCAGCTATGGCTACACCTTC. It specifies CASPGQGLSYGYTF.

This clone was observed a few times. This chain joins TRBV7-9 and TRBJ1-2, with 7 positions matching TRBD1. Germline assignment: CDR1 SEHNR and CDR2 FQNEAQ (reference sequence). With V trimmed by 5 bases and J by 3 bases, 6 bases remained unmatched. The CDR3 length is 14 residues. CDR3 loop: CASSQSTGHYGYTF. CDR3 DNA sequence: TGTGCCAGCAGCCAGTCGACAGGGCACTATGGCTACACCTTC.

V and J are TRBV30 and TRBJ2-5; TRBD2 matches 9 bases. The better agreement between TRBJ2-7 and the DNA end casts doubt on the J call. Germline V lookup: CDR1 GTSNPN, CDR2 SVGIG (reference sequence). CDR3 length: 14 residues. The CDR3 sequence: CAWSRGSGSYEQYF. In DNA, the CDR3 is TGTGCCTGGAGTCGGGGTAGCGGGAGTTACGAGCAGTACTTC.

This clone was seen only once. V gene TRBV9 combines with J gene TRBJ2-5, with 7 bases fitting TRBD2. Trimming took 0 bases from V and 0 from J; bases not matched to a gene: 14. Germline CDR1 is SGDLS and CDR2 is YYNGEE. CDR3 length: 19 residues. The CDR3 loop reads CASSVGVSGLLRYQETQYF. DNA of the CDR3: TGTGCCAGCAGCGTAGGAGTTAGCGGGCTCCTCCGTTACCAAGAGACCCAGTACTTC. Looking up the rest from reference TRBV9 and TRBJ2-5 gives the full variable domain: DSGVTQTPKHLITATGQRVTLRCSPRSGDLSVYWYQQSLDQGLQFLIQYYNGEERAKGNILERFSAQQFPDLHSELNLSSLELGDSALYFCASSVGVSGLLRYQETQYFGPGTRLLVL.

The CDR3, as DNA: TGTGCCAGCAGTGACGGACTAGCGGGCACAGATACGCAGTATTTT. Protein: CASSDGLAGTDTQYF. J is TRBJ2-3 and V is TRBV2, with TRBD2 matching 10 bases. CDR1 and CDR2 (germline): SNHLY, FYNNEI. Losses at the gene ends were 3 bases for V and 1 base for J; bases not matched to a gene: 1. The CDR3 extends over 15 amino acids. Complete variable domain (other parts from reference TRBV2 and TRBJ2-3): EPEVTQTPSHQVTQMGQEVILRCVPISNHLYFYWYRQILGQKVEFLVSFYNNEISEKSEIFDDQFSVERPDGSNFTLKIRSTKLEDSAMYFCASSDGLAGTDTQYFGPGTRLTVL.

The V and J genes are TRBV2 and TRBJ2-2; tentative D call: TRBD1 (6 bases). Germline CDR1 and CDR2: SNHLY and FYNNEI. CDR3 length equals 15 residues. Between the trimmed V and J ends, which lost 1 base and 3 bases, there was a span of 9 bases. CDR3 protein: CASSEGGQYTGELFF. CDR3 coding DNA: TGTGCCAGCAGTGAAGGGGGACAATACACCGGGGAGCTGTTTTTT.

The rearrangement joins TRBV18 to TRBJ1-2; maybe TRBD1 (6 bases). Germline loops: CDR1 KGHSH, CDR2 LQKENI. The CDR3 spans 14 residues. Trimming left V 5 bases short and J 8 bases short, with 18 bases between. The CDR3 DNA sequence: TGTGCCAGCTCAAGTGACAGGACCCGCGGGGGCTACACCTTC. Protein: CASSSDRTRGGYTF. Based on the CDR3 plus reference TRBV18 and TRBJ1-2, the full variable domain is NAGVMQNPRHLVRRRGQEARLRCSPMKGHSHVYWYRQLPEEGLKFMVYLQKENIIDESGMPKERFSAEFPKEGPSILRIQQVVRGDSAAYFCASSSDRTRGGYTFGSGTRLTVV.

This chain connects TRBV11-2 to TRBJ2-7, with D unclear. V gave up 3 bases and J gave up 0 bases, with 6 bases separating them. The CDR3 loop spans 13 amino acids. Germline CDR1 is SGHAT and CDR2 is FQNNGV. The CDR3 region is CASSFGFSYEQYF. In DNA, the CDR3 is TGTGCCAGCAGCTTCGGGTTCTCCTACGAGCAGTACTTC.

V is TRBV4-2 and J is TRBJ1-4; D perhaps matches TRBD1 (6 bases). Germline-derived CDR1 and CDR2 are LGHNA and YNFKEQ. The CDR3 has 16 amino acids. The V gene lost 4 bases and the J gene lost 0 bases, with 12 bases spanning the gap. CDR3 loop: CASSPGAAATNEKLFF. CDR3 coding DNA: TGTGCCAGCAGCCCAGGGGCCGCTGCAACTAATGAAAAACTGTTTTTT.

V is TRBV5-1 and J is TRBJ2-1; 8 nucleotides agree with TRBD2. With V trimmed by 2 bases and J by 10 bases, 11 bases remained unmatched. CDR1 SGHRS and CDR2 YFSETQ come from the germline V gene. CDR3 size: 15 residues. The CDR3 region has the DNA TGCGCCAGCAGCTTCGACGGGGGGGCAGTTCGCGAGCAGTTCTTC. This gives the protein CASSFDGGAVREQFF.

The V gene is TRBV2, the J gene TRBJ1-1, with D maybe TRBD1 (6 bases). This CDR3 comprises 12 residues. Trimming took 5 bases from V and 8 from J, leaving 12 bases between them. Germline V gives CDR1 SNHLY, CDR2 FYNNEI. The CDR3 sequence is CASSPGQTEAFF. The CDR3 DNA follows: TGTGCCAGCAGTCCCGGACAGACCGAAGCTTTCTTT.

V is TRBV7-6 and J is TRBJ1-2, with TRBD1 as a possible D gene (6 bases). Trimming left V 2 bases short and J 6 bases short, with 16 bases between. The CDR3 has 15 amino acids. Germline V gene data show CDR1 as SGHVS and CDR2 as FNYEAQ. In DNA form, the CDR3 reads TGTGCCAGCAGCTTATTGGGGGCTTCCAGCGATGGCTACACCTTC. Its protein is CASSLLGASSDGYTF.

This clone appeared once. J is TRBJ1-2 and V is TRBV19; the D gene is possibly TRBD1 (6 bases). The CDR3 extends over 14 amino acids. Looked up from germline, CDR1 is LNHDA and CDR2 is SQIVND (reference sequence). Trimming cost V 3 bases and J 6 bases, with 14 bases left between them. This chain's CDR3 is CASSIGGRYDGYTF. DNA of the CDR3: TGTGCCAGTAGTATCGGGGGGCGTTACGATGGCTACACCTTC.

This rearrangement joins TRBV6-6 to TRBJ1-1; no reliable D call. Germline-derived CDR1 and CDR2 are MNHNY and SVGAGI (reference sequence). Trimming stripped 0 bases from V and 5 bases from J, with 4 bases between. This CDR3 has 12 residues. CDR3 region: CASSYSSTEAFF. CDR3 sequence (DNA): TGTGCCAGCAGTTACTCGAGTACTGAAGCTTTCTTT.

The CDR3 sequence is CASSLQQGYEQYF. As DNA, the CDR3 is TGTGCCAGTAGTCTCCAACAGGGATACGAGCAGTACTTC. This sequence joins TRBV19 and TRBJ2-7, with TRBD1 as a possible D gene (6 bases). CDR1 and CDR2 from the germline V gene are LNHDA and SQIVND (reference sequence). This CDR3 contains 13 residues. The ends were cut back, 5 bases at V and 4 bases at J, with 12 bases in the middle.

This clone is a singleton in its sample. The chain has TRBV6-4 and TRBJ2-1; the D is unclear. The CDR3 contains 14 residues. The V end lost 0 bases, the J end lost 10 bases, and 13 bases lay between the germline ends. Germline V gives CDR1 MRHNA, CDR2 SNTAGT. CDR3 bases: TGTGCCAGCAGTGACTCCGACTCCACCCCCGAGCAGTTCTTC. This gives the protein CASSDSDSTPEQFF.